This T cell receptor beta chain was captured in a study of blood T cell repertoires in COVID-19. Clones were sequenced by immunoSEQ multiplex PCR, and TCRdb holds only the in-frame ones, with some missing. The sample has some 170,000 clones; approximately 80% are singletons. V gave up 10 bases and J gave up 8 bases, with 14 bases separating them. This CDR3 has 11 residues. Germline V gene sequence: CDR1 MNHEY, CDR2 SVGAGI. Seattle patient enrollment occurred during active infection, with longitudinal follow-up thereafter. The sequencing input was peripheral blood. The sequence was obtained from a woman between 40 and 50 years old with COVID-19, enrolled during active disease. The J gene is TRBJ1-1, the V gene TRBV6-5; no firm D call. CDR3 region: CAILSGGEAFF. CDR3 DNA: TGTGCCATCCTAAGCGGTGGCGAAGCTTTCTTT.